The table lists the clone carrying this T cell receptor beta chain with a few counts. The CDR3 has 15 residues. Looked up from germline, CDR1 is SEHNR and CDR2 is FQNEAQ (reference sequence). With V trimmed by 5 bases and J by 2 bases, 7 bases remained unmatched. TCRdb reprocessed the 5' RACE reads via MiXCR and lists one record per CDR3 protein. The sample lists 81,000 or so distinct CDR3 sequences; less than 9.5% were seen once. Total RNA came from unfractionated whole blood. These data come from a study of human T cells and chemical hapten exposure. The source is a male donor in good health. The chain recombines TRBV7-9 with TRBJ2-7, with 9 bases that match TRBD1. The CDR3 here is CASSPKDRGPYEQYF. CDR3 bases: TGTGCCAGCAGCCCTAAGGACAGGGGACCCTACGAGCAGTACTTC.